The 28 T cell receptor beta chains below were found in one sample sequenced in a study of blood T cell repertoires in COVID-19. Clones were read by immunoSEQ multiplex PCR, and TCRdb kept only the in-frame ones, dropping some. The sample yields around 470,000 clones, 90% seen once. The sample comprised PBMCs or T cells enriched from blood (not recorded which). The source is a man aged 18-30 years who had recovered from COVID-19.

The chain employs TRBV28 and TRBJ2-1; perhaps TRBD1 as D (5 bases). The CDR3 sequence is 14 residues long. Trimming pared 2 bases from V and 8 bases from J, leaving 13 bases between. Looked up from germline, CDR1 is MDHEN and CDR2 is SYDVKM. The DNA for the CDR3 is TGTGCCAGCAGTTTACTCAGGGCCCCCGATGAGCAGTTCTTC. Its protein product is CASSLLRAPDEQFF.

The chain carries TRBV5-6 and TRBJ1-1; no clear D gene. This CDR3 has 13 residues. In germline, CDR1 is SGHDT, CDR2 YYEEEE. V shed 0 bases and J shed 7 bases, with 10 bases lying between them. In DNA, the CDR3 is TGTGCCAGCAGCTTGGCGGCAGGTGGTGAAGCTTTCTTT. Its translation: CASSLAAGGEAFF.

The chain carries TRBV7-6 and TRBJ2-1; 7 bases fit TRBD1. This CDR3 spans 14 amino acids. Germline loops: CDR1 SGHVS, CDR2 FNYEAQ. V dropped 2 bases and J dropped 4; count of bases not matched to a gene: 2. CDR3 nucleotides: TGTGCCAGCAGCTTAACAGGGGCGTACAATGAGCAGTTCTTC. It codes for CASSLTGAYNEQFF. Full variable domain (missing parts from reference TRBV7-6 and TRBJ2-1): GAGVSQSPRYKVTKRGQDVALRCDPISGHVSLYWYRQALGQGPEFLTYFNYEAQQDKSGLPNDRFSAERPEGSISTLTIQRTEQRDSAMYRCASSLTGAYNEQFFGPGTRLTVL.

The chain carries TRBV24-1 and TRBJ1-1, with 9 bases fitting TRBD1. J gave up 5 bases and V 4 bases, and 4 bases lay outside the gene matches. There are 14 residues in the CDR3. CDR1 and CDR2 (germline): KGHDR, SFDVKD. The CDR3, as DNA: TGTGCCACCAGTGAACGACAGGGGGGGACTGAAGCTTTCTTT. It specifies CATSERQGGTEAFF.

This clone has a single count. This chain uses TRBV28 with TRBJ1-1; TRBD1 agrees at 10 bases. V shed 4 bases and J 0 bases; nucleotides not matched to a gene: 8. Looked up from germline, CDR1 is MDHEN and CDR2 is SYDVKM. This CDR3 has 17 amino acids. CDR3 amino acids: CASSSAGTGALNTEAFF. In DNA form, the CDR3 reads TGTGCCAGCAGTTCCGCCGGGACAGGGGCCCTGAACACTGAAGCTTTCTTT. The full variable domain, in which reference TRBV28 and TRBJ1-1 provide the parts outside the CDR3, is DVKVTQSSRYLVKRTGEKVFLECVQDMDHENMFWYRQDPGLGLRLIYFSYDVKMKEKGDIPEGYSVSREKKERFSLILESASTNQTSMYLCASSSAGTGALNTEAFFGQGTRLTVV.

The chain uses TRBV24-1 and TRBJ1-1; TRBD1 is a possible D gene (6 bases). In germline, CDR1 is KGHDR, CDR2 SFDVKD. The CDR3 loop spans 14 amino acids. Deletions cut 7 bases from V and 5 bases from J, with 16 bases between. CDR3 in amino acids: CATSRVEGGTEAFF. The CDR3 DNA reads as TGTGCCACCAGCAGGGTGGAGGGGGGGACTGAAGCTTTCTTT.

This chain links TRBV6-5 with TRBJ2-7, with TRBD1 as a possible D gene (5 bases). This CDR3 is 15 amino acids long. V lost 7 bases to trimming and J lost 0 bases, with 16 bases between them. Germline CDR1 reads MNHEY; CDR2 reads SVGAGI. The CDR3 sequence is CASKADSRSSYEQYF. The CDR3 nucleotides read TGTGCCAGCAAGGCAGACAGCCGGAGCTCCTACGAGCAGTACTTC.

V and J are TRBV30 and TRBJ2-1; 9 nucleotides match TRBD2. The trim removed 0 bases at V and 3 bases at J, leaving 6 bases unmatched. The CDR3 has 16 amino acids. Germline-derived CDR1 and CDR2 are GTSNPN and SVGIG (reference sequence). The CDR3 here is CAWSVRGLASYNEQFF. Written as DNA, the CDR3 is TGTGCCTGGAGTGTACGAGGACTAGCGAGCTACAATGAGCAGTTCTTC.

The chain carries TRBV2 and TRBJ2-1; 9 bases map to TRBD1. V trimming: 8 bases; J trimming: 4 bases; junction bases outside the gene matches: 12. Germline CDR1 is SNHLY and CDR2 is FYNNEI. The CDR3 spans 16 residues. The CDR3 reads CASSDPGTGPYNEQFF. CDR3 nucleotides: TGTGCCAGCTCAGACCCCGGGACAGGGCCTTACAATGAGCAGTTCTTC.

The CDR3 sequence: CAISDGQAYTEAFF. The CDR3 nucleotides read TGTGCCATCAGTGATGGGCAGGCCTACACTGAAGCTTTCTTT. This sequence joins TRBV10-3 and TRBJ1-1; D gene unclear. Trimming took 3 bases from V and 3 from J, leaving 11 bases between them. Germline lookup yields CDR1 ENHRY and CDR2 SYGVKD. The CDR3 loop spans 14 amino acids.

The rearrangement joins TRBV24-1 to TRBJ1-1; the match to TRBD1 covers 9 bases. CDR1 is KGHDR, CDR2 SFDVKD, per germline. The CDR3 is 14 residues long. V gave up 4 bases and J gave up 7 bases; unmatched junction bases: 6. The DNA for the CDR3 is TGTGCCACCAGTGAGGGACAGGGTATCTTTGAAGCTTTCTTT. Protein sequence: CATSEGQGIFEAFF.

The chain carries TRBV18 and TRBJ2-2, with 8 bases identical to TRBD1. The CDR3 has 15 amino acids. The V gene end was trimmed by 4 bases and the J gene end by 3 bases; junction bases not matched to a gene: 4. Per germline, CDR1 KGHSH and CDR2 LQKENI. DNA for the CDR3: TGTGCCAGCTCACTCGGGACAGGCCACACCGGGGAGCTGTTTTTT. It encodes CASSLGTGHTGELFF.

The CDR3 sequence is CASSSGQGFPNEQFF. The CDR3 DNA reads as TGTGCCAGCAGTTCCGGACAGGGGTTCCCCAATGAGCAGTTCTTC. The rearrangement joins TRBV2 to TRBJ2-1; 9 bases agree with TRBD1. V trimming: 5 bases; J trimming: 6 bases; junction bases outside the gene matches: 8. Germline-derived CDR1 and CDR2 are SNHLY and FYNNEI. This CDR3 spans 15 amino acids.

The rearrangement joins TRBV19 to TRBJ1-3; possibly TRBD1 for D (6 bases). V shed 8 bases and J shed 0 bases, with 11 bases lying between them. The germline gives CDR1 LNHDA, CDR2 SQIVND (reference sequence). The CDR3 has 14 residues. The CDR3 DNA reads as TGTGCCAGTTCCGACAGGAACTCTGGAAACACCATATATTTT. Translating it yields CASSDRNSGNTIYF.

The chain joins TRBV5-1 to TRBJ1-6, with 8 bases fitting TRBD1. Germline CDR1 SGHRS, CDR2 YFSETQ. This CDR3 spans 16 amino acids. With V trimmed by 0 bases and J by 7 bases, 6 bases remained unmatched. CDR3 DNA: TGCGCCAGCAGCTTGGCCGTTACAGGGGGGAATTCACCCCTCCACTTT. This encodes CASSLAVTGGNSPLHF.

This clone has only one observation. V gene TRBV9 combines with J gene TRBJ1-5, with 8 bases matching TRBD1. The CDR3 covers 14 residues. Germline assignment: CDR1 SGDLS and CDR2 YYNGEE. The V and J ends lost 3 bases and 5 bases, in that order; junction bases with no gene match: 4. This chain's CDR3 is CASSGQGTHQPQHF. CDR3 DNA sequence: TGTGCCAGCAGCGGACAGGGGACCCATCAGCCCCAGCATTTT.

This clone has just a few counts. The chain has TRBV29-1 and TRBJ1-1; 7 positions agree with TRBD1. This CDR3 is built from 13 residues. Looked up from germline, CDR1 is SQVTM and CDR2 is ANQGSEA. The J segment lost 8 bases and the V segment lost 4 bases, leaving 10 bases of the junction unmatched. In nucleotides, the CDR3 is TGCAGCGTTGCATGGGACAGCGAAACCGAAGCTTTCTTT. Translation gives CSVAWDSETEAFF.

The rearrangement links TRBV10-1 to TRBJ2-5, with 9 positions matching TRBD2. V shed 7 bases, J shed 3 bases, and the junction held 3 bases outside the gene matches. Germline V gene lookup returns CDR1 WNHNN and CDR2 SYGVQD (reference sequence). CDR3 size: 13 residues. The CDR3 DNA follows: TGCGCCAGCAATAGCGGGAGAGAAGAGACCCAGTACTTC. Translated, it gives CASNSGREETQYF.

The genes are TRBV20-1 and TRBJ2-1, with a possible D match to TRBD2 (5 bases). Germline V lookup: CDR1 DFQATT, CDR2 SNEGSKA (reference sequence). V was shortened by 8 bases and J by 8 bases, with 13 bases between the two germline ends. The CDR3 has 11 amino acids. The CDR3, as DNA: TGCAGTTCGCAGAGGGCCGATGAGCAGTTCTTC. Amino acids: CSSQRADEQFF.

This chain connects TRBV19 to TRBJ1-2, with 7 nucleotides matching TRBD1. With 10 bases clipped from V and 2 bases from J, the junction kept 7 bases outside the gene matches. This CDR3 region has 13 residues. The V gene's germline CDR1 is LNHDA and CDR2 SQIVND (reference sequence). The CDR3 reads CATLRQGNYGYTF. The DNA for the CDR3 is TGTGCCACCCTCCGACAGGGAAACTATGGCTACACCTTC.

In nucleotides, the CDR3 is TGTGCCAGCAGTCCCACCGGGGTTGGCCGCGAGACCCAGTACTTC. This sequence encodes CASSPTGVGRETQYF. The V call is TRBV6-5, the J call TRBJ2-5, with a tentative D call TRBD2 (5 bases). Per the germline V gene, CDR1 is MNHEY and CDR2 is SVGAGI. This CDR3 has 15 amino acids. Trimming took 5 bases from V and 5 from J, leaving 18 bases between them.

The rearrangement joins TRBV4-2 to TRBJ2-7; 11 nucleotides match TRBD2. Per germline, CDR1 LGHNA and CDR2 YNFKEQ. This CDR3 is 14 amino acids long. The junction had 0 bases not matched to a gene; V was cut back by 1 base and J by 4 bases. This CDR3 reads CASSQGTSGYEQYF. CDR3 nucleotides: TGTGCCAGCAGCCAAGGGACTAGCGGGTACGAGCAGTACTTC.

The chain carries TRBV3-1 (or the pseudogene TRBV3-2) and TRBJ2-1; D not certain. Germline V gene data show CDR1 as LGHDT and CDR2 as YNNKEL (reference sequence). This CDR3 spans 12 amino acids. V was clipped by 4 bases and J by 10 bases, with 11 bases between them. The CDR3 sequence is CASSRSMKEQFF. CDR3 nucleotide sequence: TGTGCCAGCAGCCGATCTATGAAGGAGCAGTTCTTC.

The rearrangement joins TRBV9 to TRBJ1-2, with D tentatively TRBD1 (6 bases). The CDR3 loop spans 15 amino acids. CDR1 is SGDLS, CDR2 YYNGEE, per germline. The V gene lost 6 bases and the J gene lost 8 bases, with 23 bases spanning the gap. CDR3 sequence (DNA): TGTGCCAGCACACCATCGGGCGGACAGTATACAGGCTACACCTTC. It yields the protein CASTPSGGQYTGYTF.

The chain joins TRBV7-8 to TRBJ1-3; 8 bases align to TRBD1. This CDR3 region has 14 residues. With 6 bases clipped from V and 3 bases from J, the junction kept 4 bases outside the gene matches. Germline V gives CDR1 SGHVS, CDR2 FQNEAQ. The CDR3 sequence is CASRLTGVGNTIYF. The CDR3 nucleotides are TGTGCCAGCAGATTGACAGGGGTTGGAAACACCATATATTTT. The variable domain in full, with the rest retrieved from reference TRBV7-8 and TRBJ1-3, is GAGVSQSPRYKVAKRGQDVALRCDPISGHVSLFWYQQALGQGPEFLTYFQNEAQLDKSGLPSDRFFAERPEGSVSTLKIQRTQQEDSAVYLCASRLTGVGNTIYFGEGSWLTVV.

The chain recombines TRBV7-6 with TRBJ2-1; 11 nucleotides line up with TRBD1. Germline CDR1 SGHVS, CDR2 FNYEAQ. The CDR3 spans 15 residues. With V trimmed by 5 bases and J by 8 bases, 8 bases remained unmatched. The CDR3 loop reads CASSEGQGVVDEQFF. Here the CDR3 DNA reads TGTGCCAGCAGCGAGGGACAGGGGGTAGTCGATGAGCAGTTCTTC.

The genes are TRBV28 and TRBJ1-3, with TRBD1 as a possible D gene (5 bases). Germline V gives CDR1 MDHEN, CDR2 SYDVKM. This CDR3 is 17 amino acids long. The V end was cut by 7 bases, the J end by 0 bases, with 19 bases between. This CDR3 reads CASIPHSGEASGNTIYF. CDR3 DNA sequence: TGTGCCAGCATCCCTCATTCGGGGGAAGCCTCTGGAAACACCATATATTTT.

The chain links TRBV7-8 to TRBJ1-2; D perhaps matches TRBD1 (5 bases). Germline values: CDR1 SGHVS, CDR2 FQNEAQ. V shed 1 base and J shed 4 bases, with 13 bases lying between them. This CDR3 region has 15 residues. This CDR3 is CASSLGGGRFYGYTF. The CDR3 DNA reads TGTGCCAGCAGCTTAGGGGGGGGTAGGTTCTATGGCTACACCTTC.